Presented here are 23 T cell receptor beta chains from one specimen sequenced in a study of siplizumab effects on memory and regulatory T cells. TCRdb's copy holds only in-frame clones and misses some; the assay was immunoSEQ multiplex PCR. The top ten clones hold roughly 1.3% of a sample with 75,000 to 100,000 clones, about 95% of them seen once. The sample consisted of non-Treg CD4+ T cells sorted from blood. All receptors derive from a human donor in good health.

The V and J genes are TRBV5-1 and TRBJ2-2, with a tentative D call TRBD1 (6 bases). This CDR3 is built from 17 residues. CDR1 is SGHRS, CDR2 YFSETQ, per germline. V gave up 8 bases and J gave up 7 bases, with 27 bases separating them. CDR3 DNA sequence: TGCGCCAGTTCCCCCGGAGCGCCTTCAACCAGGGGCGGGGAGCTGTTTTTT. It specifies CASSPGAPSTRGGELFF.

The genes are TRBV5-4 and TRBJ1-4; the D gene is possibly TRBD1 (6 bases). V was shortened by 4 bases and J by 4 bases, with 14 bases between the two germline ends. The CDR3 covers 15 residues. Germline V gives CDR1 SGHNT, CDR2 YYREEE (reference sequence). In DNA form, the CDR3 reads TGTGCCAGCAGCCCAGGCGGGGGCGGTAATGAAAAACTGTTTTTT. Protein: CASSPGGGGNEKLFF.

CDR3 bases: TGTGCCAGCACCCTAGATTTAGGGTTCATAGCGGGAGAAGGGGCCCGGGAGTGGCAAGAGACCCAGTACTTC. It specifies CASTLDLGFIAGEGAREWQETQYF. This rearrangement joins TRBV4-2 to TRBJ2-5, with 9 bases matching TRBD2. V shed 7 bases, J shed 2 bases, and the junction held 35 bases outside the gene matches. The CDR3 totals 24 residues. Germline values: CDR1 LGHNA, CDR2 YNFKEQ.

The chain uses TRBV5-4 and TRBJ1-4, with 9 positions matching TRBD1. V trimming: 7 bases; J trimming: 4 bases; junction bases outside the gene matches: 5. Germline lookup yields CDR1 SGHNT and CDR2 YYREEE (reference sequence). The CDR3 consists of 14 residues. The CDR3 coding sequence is TGTGCCAGCTCAAGGGACAGGGATAATGAAAAACTGTTTTTT. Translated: CASSRDRDNEKLFF.

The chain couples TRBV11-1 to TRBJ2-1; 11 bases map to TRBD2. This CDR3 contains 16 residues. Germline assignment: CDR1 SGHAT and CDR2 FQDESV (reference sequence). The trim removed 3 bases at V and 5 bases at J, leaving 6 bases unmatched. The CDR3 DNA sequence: TGTGCCAGCAGCTTGAGACGACTAGCGGGAAACAATGAGCAGTTCTTC. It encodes CASSLRRLAGNNEQFF.

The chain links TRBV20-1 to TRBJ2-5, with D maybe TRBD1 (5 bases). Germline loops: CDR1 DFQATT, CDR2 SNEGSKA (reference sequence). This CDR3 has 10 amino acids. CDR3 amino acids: CSQGYETQYF. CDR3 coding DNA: TGCAGCCAGGGATATGAGACCCAGTACTTC.

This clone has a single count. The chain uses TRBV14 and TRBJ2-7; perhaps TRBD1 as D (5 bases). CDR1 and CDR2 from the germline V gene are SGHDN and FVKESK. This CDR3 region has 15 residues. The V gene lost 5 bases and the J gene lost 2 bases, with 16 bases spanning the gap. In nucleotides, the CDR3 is TGTGCCAGCAGCGCCGCTTCAGGGTACCCCTACGAGCAGTACTTC. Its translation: CASSAASGYPYEQYF.

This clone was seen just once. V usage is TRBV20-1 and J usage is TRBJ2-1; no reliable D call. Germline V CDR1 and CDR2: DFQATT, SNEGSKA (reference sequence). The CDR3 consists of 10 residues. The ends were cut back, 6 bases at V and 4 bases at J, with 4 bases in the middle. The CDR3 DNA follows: TGCAGTGCCAAATACAATGAGCAGTTCTTC. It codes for CSAKYNEQFF.

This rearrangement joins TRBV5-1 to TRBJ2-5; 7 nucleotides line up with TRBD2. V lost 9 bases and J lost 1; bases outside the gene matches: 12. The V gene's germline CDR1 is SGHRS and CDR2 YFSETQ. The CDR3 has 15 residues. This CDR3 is CATTEGLAVQETQYF. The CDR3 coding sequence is TGCGCCACCACGGAAGGGCTAGCGGTCCAAGAGACCCAGTACTTC. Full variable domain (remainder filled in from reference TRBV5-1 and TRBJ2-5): KAGVTQTPRYLIKTRGQQVTLSCSPISGHRSVSWYQQTPGQGLQFLFEYFSETQRNKGNFPGRFSGRQFSNSRSEMNVSTLELGDSALYLCATTEGLAVQETQYFGPGTRLLVL.

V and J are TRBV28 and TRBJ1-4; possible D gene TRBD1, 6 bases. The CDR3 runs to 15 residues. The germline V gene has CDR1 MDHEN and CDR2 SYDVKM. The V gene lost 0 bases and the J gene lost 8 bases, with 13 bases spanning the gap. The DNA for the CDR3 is TGTGCCAGCAGTTTATGGCGGGGGGCTGGGGAAAAACTGTTTTTT. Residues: CASSLWRGAGEKLFF.

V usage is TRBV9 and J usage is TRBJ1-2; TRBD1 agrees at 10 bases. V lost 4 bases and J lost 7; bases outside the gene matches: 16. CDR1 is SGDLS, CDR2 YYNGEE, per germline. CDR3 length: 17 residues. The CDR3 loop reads CASSQYPMTGGFSGYTF. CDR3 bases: TGTGCCAGCAGCCAGTACCCTATGACAGGGGGCTTTTCTGGCTACACCTTC.

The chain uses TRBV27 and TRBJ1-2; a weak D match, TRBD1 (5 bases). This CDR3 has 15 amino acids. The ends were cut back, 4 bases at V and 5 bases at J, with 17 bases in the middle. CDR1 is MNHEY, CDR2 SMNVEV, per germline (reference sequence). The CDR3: CASSSSPGPRYGYTF. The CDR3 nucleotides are TGTGCCAGCAGTTCCTCACCGGGACCGAGATATGGCTACACCTTC.

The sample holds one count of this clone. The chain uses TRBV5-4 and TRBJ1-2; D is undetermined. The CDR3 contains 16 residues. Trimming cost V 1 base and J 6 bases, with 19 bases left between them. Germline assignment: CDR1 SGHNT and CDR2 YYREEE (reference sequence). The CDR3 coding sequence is TGTGCCAGCAGCTTGCTGGGGTACCCCCCGTCCGATGGCTACACCTTC. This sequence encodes CASSLLGYPPSDGYTF.

CDR3 loop: CASRGVLFRDNNEKLFF. The CDR3 DNA sequence: TGTGCCAGCAGGGGTGTTTTATTCAGGGACAATAATGAAAAACTGTTTTTT. V gene TRBV28 combines with J gene TRBJ1-4; weak D call: TRBD1 (6 bases). The length of the CDR3 is 17 residues. The V end lost 6 bases, the J end lost 4 bases, and 21 bases lay between the germline ends. Germline assignment: CDR1 MDHEN and CDR2 SYDVKM. Based on the CDR3 plus reference TRBV28 and TRBJ1-4, the full variable domain is DVKVTQSSRYLVKRTGEKVFLECVQDMDHENMFWYRQDPGLGLRLIYFSYDVKMKEKGDIPEGYSVSREKKERFSLILESASTNQTSMYLCASRGVLFRDNNEKLFFGSGTQLSVL.

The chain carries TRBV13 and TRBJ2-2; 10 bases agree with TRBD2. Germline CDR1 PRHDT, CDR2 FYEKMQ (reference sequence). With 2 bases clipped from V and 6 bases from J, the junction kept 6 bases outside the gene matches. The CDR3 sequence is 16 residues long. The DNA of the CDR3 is TGTGCCAGCAGCTTAACCCTAGCGGGAGTCGCCGGGGAGCTGTTTTTT. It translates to CASSLTLAGVAGELFF. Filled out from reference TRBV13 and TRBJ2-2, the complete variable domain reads AAGVIQSPRHLIKEKRETATLKCYPIPRHDTVYWYQQGPGQDPQFLISFYEKMQSDKGSIPDRFSAQQFSDYHSELNMSSLELGDSALYFCASSLTLAGVAGELFFGEGSRLTVL.

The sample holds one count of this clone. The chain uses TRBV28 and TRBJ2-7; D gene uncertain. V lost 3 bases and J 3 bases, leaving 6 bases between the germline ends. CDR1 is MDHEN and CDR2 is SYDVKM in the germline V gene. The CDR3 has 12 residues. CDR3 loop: CASSFWFYEQYF. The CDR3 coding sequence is TGTGCCAGCAGTTTTTGGTTCTACGAGCAGTACTTC.

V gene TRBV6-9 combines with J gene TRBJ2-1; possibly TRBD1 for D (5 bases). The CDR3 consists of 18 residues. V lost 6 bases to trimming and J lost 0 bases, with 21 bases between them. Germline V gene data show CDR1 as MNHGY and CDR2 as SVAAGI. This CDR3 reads CASSLKERQLSSYNEQFF. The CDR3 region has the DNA TGTGCCAGCAGCCTAAAAGAGAGACAGTTAAGCTCCTACAATGAGCAGTTCTTC.

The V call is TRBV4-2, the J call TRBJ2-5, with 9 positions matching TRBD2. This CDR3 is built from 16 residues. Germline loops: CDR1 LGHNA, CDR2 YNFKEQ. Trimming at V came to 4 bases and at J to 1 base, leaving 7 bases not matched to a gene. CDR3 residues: CASSRTSGSGQETQYF. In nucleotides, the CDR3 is TGTGCCAGCAGCCGAACTAGCGGGTCCGGCCAAGAGACCCAGTACTTC.

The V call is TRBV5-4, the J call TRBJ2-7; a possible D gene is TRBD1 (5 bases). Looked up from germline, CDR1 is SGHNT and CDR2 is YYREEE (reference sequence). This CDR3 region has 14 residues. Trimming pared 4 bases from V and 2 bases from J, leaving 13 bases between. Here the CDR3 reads CASSPAAGTYEQYF. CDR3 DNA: TGTGCCAGCAGCCCGGCGGCAGGGACCTACGAGCAGTACTTC.

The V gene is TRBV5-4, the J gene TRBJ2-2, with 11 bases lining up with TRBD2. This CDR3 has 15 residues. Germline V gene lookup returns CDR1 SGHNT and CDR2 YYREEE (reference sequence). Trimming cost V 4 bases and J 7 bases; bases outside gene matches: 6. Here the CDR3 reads CASSTLAGEIGELFF. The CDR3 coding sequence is TGTGCCAGCAGCACACTAGCGGGAGAGATCGGGGAGCTGTTTTTT.

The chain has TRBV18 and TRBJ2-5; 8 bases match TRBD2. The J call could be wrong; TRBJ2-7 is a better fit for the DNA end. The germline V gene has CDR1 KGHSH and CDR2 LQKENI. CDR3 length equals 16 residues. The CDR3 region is CASSSLSGGSEYEQYF. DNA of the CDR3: TGTGCCAGCTCATCCTTGAGCGGGGGAAGTGAGTACGAGCAGTACTTC.

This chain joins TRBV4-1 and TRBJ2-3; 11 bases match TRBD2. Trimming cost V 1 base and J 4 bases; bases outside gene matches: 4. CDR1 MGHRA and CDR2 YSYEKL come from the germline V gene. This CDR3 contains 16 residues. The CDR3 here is CASSQAKGLAADTQYF. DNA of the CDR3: TGCGCCAGCAGCCAAGCGAAGGGACTAGCGGCAGATACGCAGTATTTT.

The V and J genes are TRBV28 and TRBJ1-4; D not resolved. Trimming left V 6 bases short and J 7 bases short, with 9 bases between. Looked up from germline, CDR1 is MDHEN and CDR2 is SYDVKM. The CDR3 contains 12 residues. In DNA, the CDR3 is TGTGCCAGCAGCGTAAAGGGTGAAAAACTGTTTTTT. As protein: CASSVKGEKLFF. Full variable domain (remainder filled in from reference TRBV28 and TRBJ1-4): DVKVTQSSRYLVKRTGEKVFLECVQDMDHENMFWYRQDPGLGLRLIYFSYDVKMKEKGDIPEGYSVSREKKERFSLILESASTNQTSMYLCASSVKGEKLFFGSGTQLSVL.